This TCR beta chain was profiled in a study of Ad26.COV2.S vaccination and SARS-CoV-2 variants. Study overall: Once, or twice with 56 days between doses, Ad26.COV2.S was given intramuscularly. Findings of the study overall: An underestimation of total T cell responses may have resulted from the TCR breadth and depth analyses. Comparability of non-spike TCR breadth was observed across vaccine and placebo recipients. People who got the vaccine had more spike-specific TCR breadth than people who got placebo.

This sample's treatment: roughly 18 received Ad26.COV2.S at low or high dose, single or two shots; about 5 received placebo; per-sample allocation not given. Collection of the samples took place on day 63 after the first injection of vaccine or placebo. Worth noting for this clone: What it recognizes is unknown.

TCRdb keeps only in-frame clones here, not all; method: immunoSEQ multiplex PCR. This table has some 500,000 clones, roughly 89% appearing once. Per the germline V gene, CDR1 is ENHRY and CDR2 is SYGVKD. This CDR3 is 14 amino acids long. V was shortened by 3 bases and J by 8 bases, with 13 bases between the two germline ends. The starting material was peripheral blood, obtained in a trial of Ad26.COV2.S vaccine versus placebo. This sequence originates from a person between 18 and 65 years old who received the Ad26.COV2.S COVID-19 vaccine or a placebo. The V gene is TRBV10-3, the J gene TRBJ1-4; D gene uncertain. The CDR3 DNA sequence: TGTGCCATCAGTGACTCGGAAACCGGCGAAAAACTGTTTTTT. This sequence encodes CAISDSETGEKLFF.